These T cell receptor beta chains were read from a single sample in a study of human thymus T cells. Method: immunoSEQ multiplex PCR; TCRdb's copy keeps in-frame clones and lacks some. The sample includes 46,000 or so clones, 95% of them seen just once. Source material: blood. Receptors originate from a girl under three years old with a congenital heart defect but otherwise immunologically healthy. Both conserved end residues are part of each CDR3. A D gene is named only where the DNA matches it firmly. Size values are once, few and many counts, or a class for expanded clones, and some rows have none.

D gene	V gene	clone size	J gene	CDR3 DNA	CDR3 protein
.	TRBV5-8	.	TRBJ1-1	TGTGCCAGCAGCAATCCCGGGGACACTGAAGCTTTCTTT	CASSNPGDTEAFF
.	TRBV2	.	TRBJ2-3	TGTGCCAGCAGTGAACAAGCGGCAAGCGTAGATACGCAGTATTTT	CASSEQAASVDTQYF
.	TRBV5-5	once	TRBJ2-1	TGTGCCAGCAGCCAGGGACTGACGGAGCAGTTCTTC	CASSQGLTEQFF
.	TRBV27	once	TRBJ1-2	TGTGCCAGCAGTTGGGGACATAACTATGGCTACACCTTC	CASSWGHNYGYTF
.	TRBV6-1	.	TRBJ1-5	TGTGCCAGCACCCCGGGCCAAAGCAATCAGCCCCAGCATTTT	CASTPGQSNQPQHF
.	TRBV6-6	once	TRBJ2-1	TGTGCCAGCCGAGCGGGTATTTACAATGAGCAGTTCTTC	CASRAGIYNEQFF
.	TRBV30	few	TRBJ1-4	TGTGCCTGGAGTGTACGTACAGGGATTGAAAAACTGTTTTTT	CAWSVRTGIEKLFF
.	TRBV25-1	.	TRBJ1-5	TGTGCCAGCAGTCCCCGAAATACAGGAGCGGGGCAGCCCCAGCATTTT	CASSPRNTGAGQPQHF
.	TRBV6-5	.	TRBJ2-2	TGTGCCAGCAGTAACAGGCTCACCGGGGAGCTGTTTTTT	CASSNRLTGELFF
.	TRBV11-2	.	TRBJ1-2	TGTGCCAGCAGCTCAAGGACAGCTAACTATGGCTACACCTTC	CASSSRTANYGYTF
.	TRBV21-1	.	TRBJ2-1	TGTGCCAGCACCGACCCGGGCTCACGCGGCGGGAGCTCCTACAATGAGCAGTTCTTC	CASTDPGSRGGSSYNEQFF
TRBD2	TRBV19	.	TRBJ2-7	TGTGCCAGTAGTTTTCTAGCGGGAGCCGAGCAGTACTTC	CASSFLAGAEQYF
.	TRBV4-1	.	TRBJ2-7	TGCGCCAGCAGCCAAGAGATCGGGACCTTCCTCTCCTACGAGCAGTACTTC	CASSQEIGTFLSYEQYF
.	TRBV10-3	.	TRBJ2-2	TGTGCCATCAGGCCAGGTACAAACACCGGGGAGCTGTTTTTT	CAIRPGTNTGELFF
.	TRBV7-2	.	TRBJ2-4	TGTGCCAGCAGCTTAGTTGGGACGGGGAAATATAACATTCAGTACTTC	CASSLVGTGKYNIQYF
TRBD1	TRBV4-2	.	TRBJ1-2	TGTGCCAGCAGCCAAGATCCCCTCAGACAGGGACTTGGCTACACCTTC	CASSQDPLRQGLGYTF
.	TRBV7-2	.	TRBJ1-2	TGTGCCAGCAGCTTTGGAAAGGCGAGTGGCTACACCTTC	CASSFGKASGYTF
.	TRBV30	.	TRBJ2-1	TGTGCCCAACAAAACGGAGTTACCTCCTACAATGAGCAGTTCTTC	CAQQNGVTSYNEQFF
.	TRBV7-2	.	TRBJ1-4	TGTGCCAGCAGCCCAGGGGAGGCTAATGAAAAACTGTTTTTT	CASSPGEANEKLFF
.	TRBV11-2	once	TRBJ1-2	TGTGCCAGCACCCCCTCCGGGCAAGGCTATGGCTACACCTTC	CASTPSGQGYGYTF
TRBD1	TRBV30	few	TRBJ1-4	TGTGCCTGGAGTCTCCCGACAGGGGGCGCTGAAAAACTGTTTTTT	CAWSLPTGGAEKLFF
.	TRBV19	.	TRBJ2-5	TGTGCCAGTAGTATGACAGGGAGGGGAGAGACCCAGTACTTC	CASSMTGRGETQYF
.	TRBV29-1	.	TRBJ1-1	TGCAGCGTTGGTACAGGGAGGAACACTGAAGCTTTCTTT	CSVGTGRNTEAFF
.	TRBV5-6	few	TRBJ1-5	TGTGCCAGCCTGCCCCAGCATTTT	CASLPQHF
TRBD1	TRBV28	.	TRBJ1-1	TGTGCCAGCAGTTTAAGACAGGGCGATACTGAAGCTTTCTTT	CASSLRQGDTEAFF
.	TRBV18	.	TRBJ2-6	TGTGCCAGCTCACGTATGTCCGCTGGGGCCAACGTCCTGACTTTC	CASSRMSAGANVLTF
.	TRBV27	.	TRBJ2-7	TGTGCCAGCAGTTTAACAGGGTACGAGCAGTACTTC	CASSLTGYEQYF
TRBD1	TRBV25-1	few	TRBJ1-5	TGTGCCAGCAGCCCTGGGGGGACAGAACAGCCCCAGCATTTT	CASSPGGTEQPQHF
TRBD2	TRBV10-3	.	TRBJ2-5	TGTGCCATCGGGGCGGGAGACGGGGAGACCCAGTACTTC	CAIGAGDGETQYF
TRBD2	TRBV27	.	TRBJ2-1	TGTGCCAGCAGTTTGTCTAGCGGCTCCTACAATGAGCAGTTCTTC	CASSLSSGSYNEQFF
.	TRBV7-8	.	TRBJ2-3	TGTGCCAGCACCTCGAGAGATACGCAGTATTTT	CASTSRDTQYF
.	TRBV10-3	.	TRBJ1-3	TGTGCCATCAGTGATAGGGGGACTGGAAACACCATATATTTT	CAISDRGTGNTIYF
TRBD1	TRBV5-1	.	TRBJ1-2	TGCGCCAGCAGCGAGACAGGGCCGAGCTATGGCTACACCTTC	CASSETGPSYGYTF
.	TRBV5-1	.	TRBJ2-7	TGCGCCAGCAGCTTCGGAAAAGCCTACGAGCAGTACTTC	CASSFGKAYEQYF
.	TRBV2	.	TRBJ2-3	TGTGCCAGCAGGCGGACAGTTAAACGCACAGATACGCAGTATTTT	CASRRTVKRTDTQYF
.	TRBV5-1	.	TRBJ2-5	TGCGCCAGCAGCTACTCCGAGACCCAGTACTTC	CASSYSETQYF
.	TRBV19	.	TRBJ1-2	TGTGCCAGTAGTCAGGCCGGGGCCTATGGCTACACCTTC	CASSQAGAYGYTF
.	TRBV6-4	.	TRBJ2-7	TGTGCCACCCCGAAAACGGCAGGGGGGATCGGGAACGAGCAGTACTTC	CATPKTAGGIGNEQYF